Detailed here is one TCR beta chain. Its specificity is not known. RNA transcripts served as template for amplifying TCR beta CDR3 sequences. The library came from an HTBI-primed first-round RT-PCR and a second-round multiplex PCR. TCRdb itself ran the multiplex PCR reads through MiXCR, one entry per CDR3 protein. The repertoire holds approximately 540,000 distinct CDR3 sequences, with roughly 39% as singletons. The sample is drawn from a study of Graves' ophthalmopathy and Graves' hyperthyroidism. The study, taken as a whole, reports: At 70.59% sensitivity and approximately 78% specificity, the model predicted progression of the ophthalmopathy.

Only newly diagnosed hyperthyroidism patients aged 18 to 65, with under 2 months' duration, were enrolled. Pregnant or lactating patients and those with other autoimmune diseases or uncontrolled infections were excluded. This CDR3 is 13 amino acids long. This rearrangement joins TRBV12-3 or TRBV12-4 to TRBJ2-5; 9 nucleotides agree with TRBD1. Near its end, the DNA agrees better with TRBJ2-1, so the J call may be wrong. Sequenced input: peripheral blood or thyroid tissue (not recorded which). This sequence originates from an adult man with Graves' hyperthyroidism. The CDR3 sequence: CASSYRGRIEQFF. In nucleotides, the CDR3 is TGTGCCAGCAGCTACAGGGGGCGTATTGAGCAGTTCTTC.